This T cell receptor beta chain is from a study of blood T cell repertoires in COVID-19. About the study: Sites across the United States, Italy and Spain contributed samples from acute and convalescent COVID-19. From T cells, B-cell-depleted T cells, or PBMCs came the material, which was cDNA or gDNA.

In terms of age and location, participants ranged from about 18 to 90 years and lived in fewer than 30 US areas. Resolution of symptoms, clearance, or two negative PCRs was present in recovered Cohort 3 donors. Produced via immunoSEQ multiplex PCR; TCRdb's table is partial and in-frame only. This table holds roughly 200,000 clones, less than 85% found once. Trimming cost V 5 bases and J 7 bases, with 19 bases left between them. The CDR3 covers 15 residues. Germline CDR1 is PRHDT and CDR2 is FYEKMQ (reference sequence). This clone was seen once. The chain carries TRBV13 and TRBJ2-3, with D perhaps TRBD2 (6 bases). The sequence derives from a man aged 40-50 years who had recovered from COVID-19. The specimen sequenced was PBMCs or T cells enriched from blood (not recorded which). The CDR3 region has the DNA TGTGCCAGCAGCAACTCACCGGGGGAGGAGAATACGCAGTATTTT. As protein: CASSNSPGEENTQYF.